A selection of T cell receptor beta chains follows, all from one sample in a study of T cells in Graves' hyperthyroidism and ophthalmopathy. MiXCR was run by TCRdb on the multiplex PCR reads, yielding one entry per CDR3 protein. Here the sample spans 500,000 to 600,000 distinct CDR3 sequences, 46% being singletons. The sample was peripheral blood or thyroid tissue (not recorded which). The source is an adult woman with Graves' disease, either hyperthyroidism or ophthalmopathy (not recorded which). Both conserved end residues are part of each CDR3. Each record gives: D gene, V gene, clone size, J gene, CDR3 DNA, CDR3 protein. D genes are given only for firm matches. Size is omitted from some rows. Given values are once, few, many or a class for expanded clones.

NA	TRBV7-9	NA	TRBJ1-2	TGTGCCAGCAGCCCCCTGATGGACAGAAGCTATGGCTATACCTTC	CASSPLMDRSYGYTF
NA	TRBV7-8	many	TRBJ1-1	TGTGCCAGCAGCCCCGGGCTCGGGGCGACTGAAGCTTTCTTT	CASSPGLGATEAFF
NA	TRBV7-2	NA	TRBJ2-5	TGTGCCAGCAGCTCGGGACTCCCGGAGACCCAGTACTTC	CASSSGLPETQYF
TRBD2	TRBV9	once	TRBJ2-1	TGTGCCAGCAGCGCAGGGACTAGCGGGAGCTCCTACAATGAGCAGTTCTTC	CASSAGTSGSSYNEQFF
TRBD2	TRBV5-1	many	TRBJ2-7	TGCGCCAGCAGCCCGACTAGCGGGGCATCCTACGAGCAGTACTTC	CASSPTSGASYEQYF
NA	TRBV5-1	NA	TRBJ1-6	TGCGCCAGCAGCTTACTCGGGGCAGCGGATAATTCACCCCTCCACTTT	CASSLLGAADNSPLHF
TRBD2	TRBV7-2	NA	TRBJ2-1	TGTGCCAGCATCTTCGGTAGCGGGATGGAAAATGAGCAGTTCTTC	CASIFGSGMENEQFF
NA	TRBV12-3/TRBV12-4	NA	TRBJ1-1	TGTGCCAGCAGCACCTCTACACTCATGAACACTGAAGCTTTCTTT	CASSTSTLMNTEAFF
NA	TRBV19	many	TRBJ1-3	TGTGCCAGTAGTGGATCTATACGTGGAAACACCATATATTTT	CASSGSIRGNTIYF
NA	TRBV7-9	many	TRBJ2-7	TGTGCCAGCAGCTTAGACAGGAGCTACGAGCAGTACTTC	CASSLDRSYEQYF
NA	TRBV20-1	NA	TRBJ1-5	TGCAGTGCACCCGCAGGGGACTATCAGCCCCAGCATTTT	CSAPAGDYQPQHF
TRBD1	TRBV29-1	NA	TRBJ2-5	TGCAGCGTTCAGGACAGGGTGGGAGAGACCCAGTACTTC	CSVQDRVGETQYF
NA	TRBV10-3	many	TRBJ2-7	TGTGCCGCAAGAGGGGGGATGAACGAGCAGTACTTC	CAARGGMNEQYF
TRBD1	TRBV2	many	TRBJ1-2	TGTGCCAGCGGAGGGAACCCACAGGGGGCGCGGGCTAACTATGGCTACACCTTC	CASGGNPQGARANYGYTF
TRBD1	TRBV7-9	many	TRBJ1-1	TGTGCCAGCAGCTTACGGGACAGGGGCACTGAAGCTTTCTTT	CASSLRDRGTEAFF
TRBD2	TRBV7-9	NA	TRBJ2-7	TGTGCCAGCAGTCCCCGTACTAGCGGGAGAGCCTACGAGCAGTACTTC	CASSPRTSGRAYEQYF
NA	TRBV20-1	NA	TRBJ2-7	TGCAGTGCGGCGGGACAGCCCCCCTACGAGCAGTACTTC	CSAAGQPPYEQYF
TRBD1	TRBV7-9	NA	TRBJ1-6	TGTGCCAGCAGCTCTGGGGGGACAGATAATTCACCCCTCCACTTT	CASSSGGTDNSPLHF
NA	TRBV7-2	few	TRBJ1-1	TGTGCCAGCAGGGGAGGGGGGGTTTCTGAAGCTTTCTTT	CASRGGGVSEAFF
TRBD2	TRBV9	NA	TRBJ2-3	TGTGCCAGCGGTGGGAGCGGGAGGGGACTCCACACAGATACGCAGTATTTT	CASGGSGRGLHTDTQYF
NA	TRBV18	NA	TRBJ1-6	TGTGCCAGCTCTCCGGACCAGGATTCACCCCTCCACTTT	CASSPDQDSPLHF
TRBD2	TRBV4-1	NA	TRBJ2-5	TGCGCCAGCAGCCAAGATCCCGCTAGCGGGAGGACAGAGACCCAGTACTTC	CASSQDPASGRTETQYF
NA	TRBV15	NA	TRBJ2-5	TGTGCCACCAGCAGAGATCGAAACAGGGCCGAGACCCAGTACTTC	CATSRDRNRAETQYF
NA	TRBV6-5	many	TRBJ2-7	TGTGCCAGCAGTGAGCTATCGATGGTTAACGACGAGCAGTACTTC	CASSELSMVNDEQYF
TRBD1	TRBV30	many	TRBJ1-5	TGTGCCTGGAGTGCCCAGGGGGATCAGCCCCAGCATTTT	CAWSAQGDQPQHF
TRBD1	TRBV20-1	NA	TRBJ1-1	TGCAGTGCTCCTGGACAGGGGATACGGGAAGCTTTCTTT	CSAPGQGIREAFF
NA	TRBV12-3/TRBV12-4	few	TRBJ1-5	TGTGCCAGCAGGCCCACGATTGGGGACAATCAGCCCCAGCATTTT	CASRPTIGDNQPQHF
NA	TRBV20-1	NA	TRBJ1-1	TGCAGTCCTGCAGCGGGCACTGAAGCTTTCTTT	CSPAAGTEAFF
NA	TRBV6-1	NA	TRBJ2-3	TGTGCCGGCACGGACCGACCGGAGTACACAGATACGCAGTATTTT	CAGTDRPEYTDTQYF
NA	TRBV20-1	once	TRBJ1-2	TGCAGTGTAGGGGAAACGGCGACCTACACCTTC	CSVGETATYTF